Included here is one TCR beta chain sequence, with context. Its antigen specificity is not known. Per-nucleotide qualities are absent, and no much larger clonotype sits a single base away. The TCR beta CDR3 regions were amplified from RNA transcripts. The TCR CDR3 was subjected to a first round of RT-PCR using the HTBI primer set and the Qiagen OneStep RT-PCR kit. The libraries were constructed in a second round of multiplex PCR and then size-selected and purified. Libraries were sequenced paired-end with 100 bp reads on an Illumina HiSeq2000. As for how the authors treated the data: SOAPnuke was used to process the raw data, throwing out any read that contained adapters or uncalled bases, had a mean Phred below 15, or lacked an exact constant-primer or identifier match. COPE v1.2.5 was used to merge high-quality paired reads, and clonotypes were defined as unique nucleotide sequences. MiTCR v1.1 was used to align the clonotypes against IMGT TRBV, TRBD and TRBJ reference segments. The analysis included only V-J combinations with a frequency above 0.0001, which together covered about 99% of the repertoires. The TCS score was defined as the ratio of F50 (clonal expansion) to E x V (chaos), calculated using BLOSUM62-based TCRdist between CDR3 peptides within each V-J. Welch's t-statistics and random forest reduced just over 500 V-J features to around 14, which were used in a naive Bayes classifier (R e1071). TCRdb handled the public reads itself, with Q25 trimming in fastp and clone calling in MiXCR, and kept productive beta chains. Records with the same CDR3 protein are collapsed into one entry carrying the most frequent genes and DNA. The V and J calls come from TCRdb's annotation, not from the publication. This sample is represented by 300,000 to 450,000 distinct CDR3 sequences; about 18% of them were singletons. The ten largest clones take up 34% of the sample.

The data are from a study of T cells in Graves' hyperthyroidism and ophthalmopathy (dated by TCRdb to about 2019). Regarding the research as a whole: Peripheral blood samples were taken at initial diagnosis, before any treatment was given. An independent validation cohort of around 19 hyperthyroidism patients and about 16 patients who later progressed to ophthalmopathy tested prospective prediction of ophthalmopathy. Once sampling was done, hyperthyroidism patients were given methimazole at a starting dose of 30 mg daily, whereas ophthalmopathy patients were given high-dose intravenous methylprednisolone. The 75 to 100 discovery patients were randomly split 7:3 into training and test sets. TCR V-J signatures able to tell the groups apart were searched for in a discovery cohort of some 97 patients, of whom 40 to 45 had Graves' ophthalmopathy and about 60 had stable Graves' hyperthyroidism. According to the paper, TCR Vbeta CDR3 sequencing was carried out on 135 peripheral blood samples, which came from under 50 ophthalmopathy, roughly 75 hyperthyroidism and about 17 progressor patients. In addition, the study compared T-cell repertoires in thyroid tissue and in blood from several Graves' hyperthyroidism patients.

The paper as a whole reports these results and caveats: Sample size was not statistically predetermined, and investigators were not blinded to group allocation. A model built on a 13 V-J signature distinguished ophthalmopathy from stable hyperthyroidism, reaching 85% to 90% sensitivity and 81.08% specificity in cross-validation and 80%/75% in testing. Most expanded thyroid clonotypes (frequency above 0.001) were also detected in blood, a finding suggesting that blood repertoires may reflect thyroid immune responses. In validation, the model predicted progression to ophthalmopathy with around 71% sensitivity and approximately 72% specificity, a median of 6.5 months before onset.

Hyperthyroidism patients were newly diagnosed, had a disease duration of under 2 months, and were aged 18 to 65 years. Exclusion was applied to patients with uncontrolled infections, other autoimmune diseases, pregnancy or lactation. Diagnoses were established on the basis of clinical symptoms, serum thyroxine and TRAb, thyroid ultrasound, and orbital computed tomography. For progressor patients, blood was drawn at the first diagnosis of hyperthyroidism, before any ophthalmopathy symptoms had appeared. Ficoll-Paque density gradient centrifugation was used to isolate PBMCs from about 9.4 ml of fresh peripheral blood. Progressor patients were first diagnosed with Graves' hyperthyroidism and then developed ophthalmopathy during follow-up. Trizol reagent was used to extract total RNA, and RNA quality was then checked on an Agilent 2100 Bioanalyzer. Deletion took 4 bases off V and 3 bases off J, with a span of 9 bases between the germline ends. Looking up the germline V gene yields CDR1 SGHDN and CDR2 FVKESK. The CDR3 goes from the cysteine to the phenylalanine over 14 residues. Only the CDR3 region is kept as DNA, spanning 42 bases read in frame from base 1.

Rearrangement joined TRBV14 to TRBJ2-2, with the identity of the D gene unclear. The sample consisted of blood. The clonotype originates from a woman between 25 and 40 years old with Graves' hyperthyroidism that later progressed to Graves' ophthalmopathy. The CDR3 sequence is CASSLAGHTGELFF. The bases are TGTGCCAGCAGCCTGGCAGGCCACACCGGGGAGCTGTTTTTT.